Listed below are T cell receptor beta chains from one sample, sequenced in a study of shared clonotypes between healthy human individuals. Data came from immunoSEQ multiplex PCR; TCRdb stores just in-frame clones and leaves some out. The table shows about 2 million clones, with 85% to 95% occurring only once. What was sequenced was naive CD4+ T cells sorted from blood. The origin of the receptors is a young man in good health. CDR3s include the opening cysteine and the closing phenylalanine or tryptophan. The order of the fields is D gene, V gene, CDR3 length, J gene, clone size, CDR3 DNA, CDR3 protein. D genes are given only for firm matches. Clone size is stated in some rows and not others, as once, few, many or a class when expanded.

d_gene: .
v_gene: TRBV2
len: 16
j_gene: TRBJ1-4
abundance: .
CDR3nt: TGTGCCAGTCGGCAGGGGCAATTTTCAGCTAATGAAAAACTGTTTTTT
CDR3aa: CASRQGQFSANEKLFF

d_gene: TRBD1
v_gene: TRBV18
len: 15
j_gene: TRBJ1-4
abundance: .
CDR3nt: TGTGCCAGCTCACCTACAGGGGGCGCAGGTGAAAAACTGTTTTTT
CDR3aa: CASSPTGGAGEKLFF

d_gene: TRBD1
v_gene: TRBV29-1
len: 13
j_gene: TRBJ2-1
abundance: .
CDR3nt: TGCAGCGTGAGCAGGGGGCATAGCAATGAGCAGTTCTTC
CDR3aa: CSVSRGHSNEQFF

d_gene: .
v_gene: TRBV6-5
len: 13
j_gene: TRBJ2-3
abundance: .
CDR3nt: TGTGCCACCTTGGACAGACACACAGATACGCAGTATTTT
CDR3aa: CATLDRHTDTQYF

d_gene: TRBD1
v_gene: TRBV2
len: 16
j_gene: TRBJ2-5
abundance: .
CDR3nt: TGTGCCAGCAGTGACCCCCCGGGACAGGGGTACGAGACCCAGTACTTC
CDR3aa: CASSDPPGQGYETQYF

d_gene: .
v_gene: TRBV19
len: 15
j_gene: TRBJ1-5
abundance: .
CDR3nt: TGTGCCAGTAGCAGCCCGAACAGTTTCAATCAGCCCCAGCATTTT
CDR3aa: CASSSPNSFNQPQHF

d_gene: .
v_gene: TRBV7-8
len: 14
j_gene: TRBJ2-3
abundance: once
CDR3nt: TGTGCCAGCAGCTTACGAGGAGGGGGAGATACGCAGTATTTT
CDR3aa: CASSLRGGGDTQYF

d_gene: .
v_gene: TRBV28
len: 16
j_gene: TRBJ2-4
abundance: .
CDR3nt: TGTGCCAGCAGTTTAGACCGATCCCTAGCCAAAAACATTCAGTACTTC
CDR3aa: CASSLDRSLAKNIQYF

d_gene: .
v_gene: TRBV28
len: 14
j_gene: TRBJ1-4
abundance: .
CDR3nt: TGTGCCAGCAGTTTAAACGCAGGGAATGAAAAACTGTTTTTT
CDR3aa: CASSLNAGNEKLFF

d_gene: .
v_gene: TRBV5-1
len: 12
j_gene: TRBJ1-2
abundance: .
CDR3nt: TGCGCCAGCAGTGGTCAGGGTTATGGCTACACCTTC
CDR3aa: CASSGQGYGYTF

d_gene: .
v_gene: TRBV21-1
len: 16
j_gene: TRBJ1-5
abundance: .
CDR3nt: TGTGCCAGCAGCAAAGCATTAGGGGACGGCTATCAGCCCCAGCATTTT
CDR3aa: CASSKALGDGYQPQHF

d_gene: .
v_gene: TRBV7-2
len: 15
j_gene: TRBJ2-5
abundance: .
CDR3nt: TGTGCCAGCAGCTTAGAGTCCACCCGGGGGGAGACCCAGTACTTC
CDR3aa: CASSLESTRGETQYF

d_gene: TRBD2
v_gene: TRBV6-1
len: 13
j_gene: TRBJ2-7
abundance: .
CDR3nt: TGTGCCAGCAGTGAGCGGGGGGCGGGGGAGCAGTACTTC
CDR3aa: CASSERGAGEQYF

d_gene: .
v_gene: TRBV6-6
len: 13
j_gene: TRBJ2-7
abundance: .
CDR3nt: TGTGCCAGCAGTTACGGACTGTCCTACGAGCAGTACTTC
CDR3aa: CASSYGLSYEQYF

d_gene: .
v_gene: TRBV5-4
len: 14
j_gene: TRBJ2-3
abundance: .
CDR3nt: TGTGCCAGCAGCTTGGCCCAAGCGACAGATACGCAGTATTTT
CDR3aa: CASSLAQATDTQYF

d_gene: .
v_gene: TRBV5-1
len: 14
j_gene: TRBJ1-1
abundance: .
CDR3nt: TGCGCCAGCAGCTTGCAGGGTTTGGGCACTGAAGCTTTCTTT
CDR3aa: CASSLQGLGTEAFF

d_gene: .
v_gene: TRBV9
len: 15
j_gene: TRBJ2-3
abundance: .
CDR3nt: TGTGCCAGCAGTTCACCCGGGGGTAGCACAGATACGCAGTATTTT
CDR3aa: CASSSPGGSTDTQYF

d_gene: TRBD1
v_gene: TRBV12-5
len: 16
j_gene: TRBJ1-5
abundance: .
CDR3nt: TGTGCTAGTGGTTTGGTACTCGACAGGGGCGTCCAGCCCCAGCATTTT
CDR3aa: CASGLVLDRGVQPQHF

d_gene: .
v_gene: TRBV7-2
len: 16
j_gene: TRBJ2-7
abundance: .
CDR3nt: TGTGCCAGCAGCTTAGGGTTAATGGACCCACCCTACGAGCAGTACTTC
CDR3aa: CASSLGLMDPPYEQYF

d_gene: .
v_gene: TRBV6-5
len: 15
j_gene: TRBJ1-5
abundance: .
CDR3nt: TGTGCCAGCAGTTACTCGGGGGGGCTAGGTCAGCCCCAGCATTTT
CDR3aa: CASSYSGGLGQPQHF

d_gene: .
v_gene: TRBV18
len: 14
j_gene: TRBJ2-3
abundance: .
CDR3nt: TGTGCCAGCTCATCAACTCGAGGGGGAGATACGCAGTATTTT
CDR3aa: CASSSTRGGDTQYF

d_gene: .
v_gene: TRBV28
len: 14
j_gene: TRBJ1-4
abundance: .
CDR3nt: TGTGCCAGCAGTTTCGGGGGGCAGTATGAAAAACTGTTTTTT
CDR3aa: CASSFGGQYEKLFF

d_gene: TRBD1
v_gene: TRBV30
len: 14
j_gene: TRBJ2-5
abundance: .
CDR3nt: TGTGCCTGGATCGGACAGGGGGTACAAGAGACCCAGTACTTC
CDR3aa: CAWIGQGVQETQYF

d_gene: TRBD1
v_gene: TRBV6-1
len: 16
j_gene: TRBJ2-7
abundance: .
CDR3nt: TGTGCCAGCAGTGAAGCCCGATGGACAGGCAGGTACGAGCAGTACTTC
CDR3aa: CASSEARWTGRYEQYF

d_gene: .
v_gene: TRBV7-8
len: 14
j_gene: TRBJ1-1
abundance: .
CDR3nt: TGTGCCAGCAGCTTAGTACAGCAGAACACTGAAGCTTTCTTT
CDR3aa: CASSLVQQNTEAFF

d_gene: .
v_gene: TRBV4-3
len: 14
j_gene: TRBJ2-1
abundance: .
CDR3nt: TGCGCCAGCAGCCAAGAATTTGGTTACAATGAGCAGTTCTTC
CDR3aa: CASSQEFGYNEQFF

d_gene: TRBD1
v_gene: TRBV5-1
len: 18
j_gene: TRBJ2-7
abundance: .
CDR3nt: TGCGCCAGCAGCTTGGCCCCAGGTAGGGACAGAGCCTCCTACGAGCAGTACTTC
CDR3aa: CASSLAPGRDRASYEQYF

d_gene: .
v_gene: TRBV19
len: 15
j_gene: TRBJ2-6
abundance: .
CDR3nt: TGTGCCAGTAGTATGGTAGGGTCTGGGGCCAACGTCCTGACTTTC
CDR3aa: CASSMVGSGANVLTF

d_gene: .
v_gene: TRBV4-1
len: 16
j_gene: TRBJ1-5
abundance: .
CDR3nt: TGCGCCAGCAGCCAAGAGTCGGCTTATAGCAATCAGCCCCAGCATTTT
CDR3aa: CASSQESAYSNQPQHF

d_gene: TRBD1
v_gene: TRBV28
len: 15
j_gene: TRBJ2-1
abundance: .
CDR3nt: TGTGCCAGCAGAAATACAGGGGGCGCTTACAATGAGCAGTTCTTC
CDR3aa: CASRNTGGAYNEQFF

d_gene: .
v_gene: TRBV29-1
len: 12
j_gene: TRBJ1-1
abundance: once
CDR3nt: TGCAGCGCGGAGGTGGGAATAGCTGAAGCTTTCTTT
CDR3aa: CSAEVGIAEAFF

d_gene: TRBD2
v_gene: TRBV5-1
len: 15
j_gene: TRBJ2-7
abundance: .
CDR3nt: TGCGCCAGCAGACCGGGCGCGGGGGGCTCCTACGAGCAGTACTTC
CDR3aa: CASRPGAGGSYEQYF

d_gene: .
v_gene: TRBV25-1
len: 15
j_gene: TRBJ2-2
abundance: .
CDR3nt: TGTGCCAGCTGGGACTCCTCCCGGGGCACCGGGGAGCTGTTTTTT
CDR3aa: CASWDSSRGTGELFF

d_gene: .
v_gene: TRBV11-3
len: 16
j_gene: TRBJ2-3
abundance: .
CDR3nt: TGTGCCAGCAGCTTAGAGGCTAGCTCGGGGACAGATACGCAGTATTTT
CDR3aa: CASSLEASSGTDTQYF

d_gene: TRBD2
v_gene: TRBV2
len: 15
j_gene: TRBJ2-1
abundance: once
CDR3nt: TGTGCCAGCAGTGAACAGGGCGGGGGGAACAATGAGCAGTTCTTC
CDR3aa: CASSEQGGGNNEQFF